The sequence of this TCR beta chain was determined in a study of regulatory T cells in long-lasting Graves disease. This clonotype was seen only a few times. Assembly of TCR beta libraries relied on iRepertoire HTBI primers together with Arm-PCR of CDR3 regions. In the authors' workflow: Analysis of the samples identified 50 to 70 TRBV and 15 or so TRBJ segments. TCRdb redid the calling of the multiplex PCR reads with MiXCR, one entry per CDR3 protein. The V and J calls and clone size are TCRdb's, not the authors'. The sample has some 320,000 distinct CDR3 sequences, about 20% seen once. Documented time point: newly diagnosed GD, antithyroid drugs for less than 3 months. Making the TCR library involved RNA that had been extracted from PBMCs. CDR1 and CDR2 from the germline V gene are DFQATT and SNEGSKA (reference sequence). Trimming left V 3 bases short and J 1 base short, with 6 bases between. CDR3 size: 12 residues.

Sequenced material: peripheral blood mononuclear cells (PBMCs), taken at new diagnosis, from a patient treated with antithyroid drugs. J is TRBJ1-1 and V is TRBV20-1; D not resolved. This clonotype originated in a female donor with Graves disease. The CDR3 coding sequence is TGCAGTGCTAGGGGCGAGAACACTGAAGCTTTCTTT. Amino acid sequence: CSARGENTEAFF.